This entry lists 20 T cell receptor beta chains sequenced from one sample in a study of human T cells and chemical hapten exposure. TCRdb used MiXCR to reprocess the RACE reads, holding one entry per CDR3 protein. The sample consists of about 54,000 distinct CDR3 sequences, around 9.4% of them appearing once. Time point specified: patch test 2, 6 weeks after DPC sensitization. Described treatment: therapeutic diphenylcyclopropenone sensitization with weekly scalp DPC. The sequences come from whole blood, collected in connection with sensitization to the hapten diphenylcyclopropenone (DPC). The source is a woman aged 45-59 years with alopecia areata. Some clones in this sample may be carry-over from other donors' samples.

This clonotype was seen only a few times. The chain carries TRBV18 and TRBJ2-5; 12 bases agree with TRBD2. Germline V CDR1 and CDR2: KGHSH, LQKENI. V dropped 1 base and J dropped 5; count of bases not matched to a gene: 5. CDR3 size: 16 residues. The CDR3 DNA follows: TGTGCCAGCTCACCACGCCAGACTAGCGGGGGCGAGACCCAGTACTTC. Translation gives CASSPRQTSGGETQYF.

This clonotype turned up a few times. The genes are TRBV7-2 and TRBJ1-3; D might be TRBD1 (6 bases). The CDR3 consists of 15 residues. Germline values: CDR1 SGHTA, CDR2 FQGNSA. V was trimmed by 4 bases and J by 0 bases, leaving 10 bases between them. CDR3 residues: CASSSQGHSGNTIYF. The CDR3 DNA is TGTGCCAGCAGCTCTCAGGGGCACTCTGGAAACACCATATATTTT. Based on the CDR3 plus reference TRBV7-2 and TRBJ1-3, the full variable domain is GAGVSQSPSNKVTEKGKDVELRCDPISGHTALYWYRQSLGQGLEFLIYFQGNSAPDKSGLPSDRFSAERTGGSVSTLTIQRTQQEDSAVYLCASSSQGHSGNTIYFGEGSWLTVV.

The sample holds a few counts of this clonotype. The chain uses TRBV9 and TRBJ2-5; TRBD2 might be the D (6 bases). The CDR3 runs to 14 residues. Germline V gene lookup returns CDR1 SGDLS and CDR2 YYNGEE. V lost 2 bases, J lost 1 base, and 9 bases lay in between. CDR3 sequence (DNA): TGTGCCAGCAGCGTTGATAGCGGCCAAGAGACCCAGTACTTC. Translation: CASSVDSGQETQYF.

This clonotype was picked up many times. CDR3 residues: CASSLTNRGTEAFF. DNA of the CDR3: TGTGCCAGCAGCTTAACAAACAGGGGCACTGAAGCTTTCTTT. The chain couples TRBV11-2 to TRBJ1-1, with 7 bases fitting TRBD1. Unmatched junction bases numbered 4, after V lost 2 bases and J lost 4 bases. The CDR3 is made up of 14 amino acids. Germline V CDR1 and CDR2: SGHAT, FQNNGV.

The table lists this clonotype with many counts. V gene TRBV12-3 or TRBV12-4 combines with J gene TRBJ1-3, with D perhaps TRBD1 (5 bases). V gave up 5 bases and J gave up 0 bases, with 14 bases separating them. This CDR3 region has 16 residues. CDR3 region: CASSTQGVPSGNTIYF. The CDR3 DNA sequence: TGTGCCAGCAGTACACAAGGGGTTCCCTCTGGAAACACCATATATTTT.

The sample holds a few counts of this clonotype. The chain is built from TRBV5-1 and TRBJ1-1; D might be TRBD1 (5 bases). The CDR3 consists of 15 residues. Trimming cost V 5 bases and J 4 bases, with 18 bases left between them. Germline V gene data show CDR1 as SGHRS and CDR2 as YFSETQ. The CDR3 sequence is CASRWGGSSSTEAFF. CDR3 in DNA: TGCGCCAGCAGGTGGGGCGGGAGTAGTAGCACTGAAGCTTTCTTT.

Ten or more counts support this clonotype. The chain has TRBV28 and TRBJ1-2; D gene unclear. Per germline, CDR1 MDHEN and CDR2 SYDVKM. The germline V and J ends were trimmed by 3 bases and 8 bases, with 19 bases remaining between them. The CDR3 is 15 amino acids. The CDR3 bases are TGTGCCAGCAGTTTGGGCGGGCAGGCCCGGTCGGGCTACACCTTC. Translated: CASSLGGQARSGYTF.

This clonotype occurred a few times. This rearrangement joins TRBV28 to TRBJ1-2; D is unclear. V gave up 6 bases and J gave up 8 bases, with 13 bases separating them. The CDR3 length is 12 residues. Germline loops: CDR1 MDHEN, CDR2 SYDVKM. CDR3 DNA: TGTGCCAGCAGCCGACCCCCGCGCGGCTACACCTTC. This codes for CASSRPPRGYTF.

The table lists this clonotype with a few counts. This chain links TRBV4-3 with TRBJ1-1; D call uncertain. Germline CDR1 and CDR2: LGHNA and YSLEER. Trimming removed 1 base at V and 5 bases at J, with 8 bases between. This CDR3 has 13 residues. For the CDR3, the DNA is TGCGCCAGCAGCCAAGGACATTATACTGAAGCTTTCTTT. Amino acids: CASSQGHYTEAFF.

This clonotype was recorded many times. The DNA for the CDR3 is TGTGCCAGCAGCCAAGTAGGGCGGGACAGCCTCGACCCGGGGCACTTT. This gives the protein CASSQVGRDSLDPGHF. This chain joins TRBV3-2 and TRBJ1-6; the table calls TRBD1, which could not be checked here. TRBV3-2 is listed as a pseudogene. The CDR3 is 16 amino acids.

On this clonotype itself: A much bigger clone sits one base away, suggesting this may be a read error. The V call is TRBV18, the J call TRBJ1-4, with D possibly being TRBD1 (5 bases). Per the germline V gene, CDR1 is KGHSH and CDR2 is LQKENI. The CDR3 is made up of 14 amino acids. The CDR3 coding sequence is TGTGCCAGCTCACCCCTGGGGCAGCCTGAAGAACTGTTTTTT. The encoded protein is CASSPLGQPEELFF.

The CDR3 here is CASSRKGRAWGTEAFF. The CDR3 nucleotides read TGTGCCAGCAGCCGAAAGGGTAGGGCGTGGGGCACTGAAGCTTTCTTT. This sequence joins TRBV27 and TRBJ1-1; D uncertain. This CDR3 is 16 amino acids long. Trimming cost V 6 bases and J 4 bases, with 21 bases left between them. From germline, CDR1 is MNHEY and CDR2 SMNVEV (reference sequence).

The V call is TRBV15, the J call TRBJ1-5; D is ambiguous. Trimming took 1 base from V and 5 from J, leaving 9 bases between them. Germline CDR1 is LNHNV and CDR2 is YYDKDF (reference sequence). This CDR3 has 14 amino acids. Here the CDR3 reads CATSRVLRDQPQHF. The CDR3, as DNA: TGTGCCACCAGCAGAGTGCTTCGGGATCAGCCCCAGCATTTT.

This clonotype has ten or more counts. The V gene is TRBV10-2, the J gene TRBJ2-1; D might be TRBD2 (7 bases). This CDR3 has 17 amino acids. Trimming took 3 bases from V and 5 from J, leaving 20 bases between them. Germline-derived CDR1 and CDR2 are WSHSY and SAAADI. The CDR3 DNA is TGCGCCAGCAGTGATGGTTCATGGGGGGGGCGTGACAATGAGCAGTTCTTC. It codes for CASSDGSWGGRDNEQFF.

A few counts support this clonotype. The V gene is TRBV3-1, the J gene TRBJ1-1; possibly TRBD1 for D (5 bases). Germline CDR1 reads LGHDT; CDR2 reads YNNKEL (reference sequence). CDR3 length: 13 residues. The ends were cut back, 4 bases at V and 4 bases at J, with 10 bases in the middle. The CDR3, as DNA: TGTGCCAGCAGCCGCAGACAGATCACTGAAGCTTTCTTT. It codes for CASSRRQITEAFF.

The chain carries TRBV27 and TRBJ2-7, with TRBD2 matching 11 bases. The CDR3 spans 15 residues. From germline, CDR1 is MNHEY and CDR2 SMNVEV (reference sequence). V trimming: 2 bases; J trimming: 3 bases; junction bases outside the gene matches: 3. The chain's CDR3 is CASSLRLAGLYEQYF. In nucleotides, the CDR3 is TGTGCCAGCAGTTTACGACTAGCGGGACTCTACGAGCAGTACTTC.

CDR3 coding DNA: TGCGCCAGCAGCCTAACAGGGGATGAGCAGTTCTTC. It yields the protein CASSLTGDEQFF. This chain uses TRBV4-3 with TRBJ2-1; 7 bases match TRBD1. The V and J ends lost 4 bases and 8 bases, in that order; junction bases with no gene match: 2. Germline V CDR1 and CDR2: LGHNA, YSLEER. There are 12 residues in the CDR3.

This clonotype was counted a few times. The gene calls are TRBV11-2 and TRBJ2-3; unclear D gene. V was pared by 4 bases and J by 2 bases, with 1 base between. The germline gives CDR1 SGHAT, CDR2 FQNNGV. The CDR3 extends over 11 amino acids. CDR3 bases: TGTGCCAGCAGCTACACAGATACGCAGTATTTT. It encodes CASSYTDTQYF. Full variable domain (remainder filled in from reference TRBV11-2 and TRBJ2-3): EAGVAQSPRYKIIEKRQSVAFWCNPISGHATLYWYQQILGQGPKLLIQFQNNGVVDDSQLPKDRFSAERLKGVDSTLKIQPAKLEDSAVYLCASSYTDTQYFGPGTRLTVL.

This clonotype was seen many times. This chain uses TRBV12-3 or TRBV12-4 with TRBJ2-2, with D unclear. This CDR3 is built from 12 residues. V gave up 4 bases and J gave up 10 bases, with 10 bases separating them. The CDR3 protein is CASSSSFEELFF. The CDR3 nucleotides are TGTGCCAGCAGTTCCAGCTTTGAGGAGCTGTTTTTT.

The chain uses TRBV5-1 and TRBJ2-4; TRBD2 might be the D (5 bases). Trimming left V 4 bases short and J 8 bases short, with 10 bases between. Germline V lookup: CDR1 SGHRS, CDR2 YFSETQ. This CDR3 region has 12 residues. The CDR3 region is CASSPEGDIQYF. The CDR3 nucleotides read TGCGCCAGCAGCCCTGAGGGAGACATTCAGTACTTC.